Each of the 24 T cell receptor beta chains below was sequenced from the same sample in a study of blood T cell repertoires in COVID-19. The data were produced by immunoSEQ multiplex PCR, yet TCRdb's version contains in-frame clones alone and is incomplete. The sample consists of 100,000 to 150,000 clones, roughly 92% of them appearing once. Sequencing input: peripheral blood. These receptor sequences come from a man over 45 with COVID-19, enrolled during active disease.

The chain has TRBV30 and TRBJ2-7, with D perhaps matching TRBD2 (5 bases). The germline CDR1 and CDR2 sequences are GTSNPN and SVGIG (reference sequence). V was pared by 2 bases and J by 6 bases, with 8 bases between. The CDR3 sequence is 11 residues long. CDR3 nucleotides: TGTGCCTGGAGTCTAGCAGCCGAGCAGTACTTC. Amino acid sequence: CAWSLAAEQYF.

The chain has TRBV3-1 (or the pseudogene TRBV3-2) and TRBJ2-5, with TRBD1 as a possible D gene (6 bases). The CDR3 consists of 13 residues. V lost 6 bases and J lost 4, with 12 bases in between. Per the germline V gene, CDR1 is LGHDT and CDR2 is YNNKEL (reference sequence). The CDR3 spells CASSGQLGETQYF. The CDR3 DNA reads as TGTGCCAGCAGTGGACAGTTGGGAGAGACCCAGTACTTC.

This chain links TRBV21-1 with TRBJ2-2; the table's D gene call, TRBD1, was not cross checked with the DNA. TRBV21-1 is recorded as a pseudogene. The CDR3 totals 17 residues. CDR3 bases: TGTGCCAGCAGCATGGGTGGACAGGGGGCAGGGACCGGGGAGCTGTTTTTT. Its translation is CASSMGGQGAGTGELFF.

The CDR3 DNA is TGTGCCAGCAGCTGGGGAGGGATTAGTGGCTACACCTTC. As protein: CASSWGGISGYTF. This chain connects TRBV5-8 to TRBJ1-2; D is unresolved. CDR1 and CDR2 from the germline V gene are SGHTS and YDEGEE. The CDR3 has 13 residues. Between the trimmed V and J ends, which lost 3 bases and 7 bases, there was a span of 13 bases. The variable domain in full, completed from reference TRBV5-8 and TRBJ1-2, reads EAGVTQSPTHLIKTRGQQATLRCSPISGHTSVYWYQQALGLGLQFLLWYDEGEERNRGNFPPRFSGRQFPNYSSELNVNALELEDSALYLCASSWGGISGYTFGSGTRLTVV.

V is TRBV6-2 or TRBV6-3 and J is TRBJ2-7; 11 nucleotides line up with TRBD2. The V and J ends lost 0 bases and 2 bases, in that order; junction bases with no gene match: 12. The CDR3 runs 19 residues. Per the germline V gene, CDR1 is MNHEY and CDR2 is SVGEGT. CDR3 in amino acids: CASSYSLFTSSGRTYEQYV. The CDR3 bases are TGTGCCAGCAGTTACTCCCTCTTTACCTCTAGCGGGAGGACCTACGAGCAGTACGTC.

The chain combines TRBV9 with TRBJ1-5, with TRBD1 identical over 8 bases. The ends lost 3 bases at V and 6 bases at J; junction bases unmatched: 2. The CDR3 spans 13 residues. The germline gives CDR1 SGDLS, CDR2 YYNGEE. This CDR3 is CASSATGVQPQHF. The CDR3 region has the DNA TGTGCCAGCAGCGCGACAGGGGTTCAGCCCCAGCATTTT.

This chain uses TRBV27 with TRBJ1-2; perhaps TRBD1 as D (5 bases). From germline, CDR1 is MNHEY and CDR2 SMNVEV (reference sequence). V was cut by 5 bases and J by 3 bases, with 10 bases left in between. The CDR3 contains 13 residues. CDR3 nucleotide sequence: TGTGCCAGCAGTCCACAGGTTGACTATGGCTACACCTTC. Translated, it gives CASSPQVDYGYTF.

The rearrangement uses TRBV18 and TRBJ2-3, with D possibly matching TRBD2 (6 bases). Germline loops: CDR1 KGHSH, CDR2 LQKENI. Deletions cut 0 bases from V and 4 bases from J, with 8 bases between. The CDR3 has 14 residues. CDR3 protein: CASSPPGLSDTQYF. CDR3 DNA sequence: TGTGCCAGCTCACCACCGGGACTTTCAGATACGCAGTATTTT.

The genes are TRBV28 and TRBJ1-5; D remains ambiguous. Trimming shortened V by 3 bases and J by 7 bases, and 7 bases separated the two germline ends. This CDR3 has 12 residues. CDR1 is MDHEN and CDR2 is SYDVKM in the germline V gene. The CDR3 sequence is CASSFYRQPQHF. The CDR3 nucleotides are TGTGCCAGCAGTTTTTATCGGCAGCCCCAGCATTTT.

The chain joins TRBV6-5 to TRBJ2-7, with D maybe TRBD1 (6 bases). Trimming shortened V by 7 bases and J by 0 bases, and 13 bases separated the two germline ends. This CDR3 has 14 amino acids. Germline-derived CDR1 and CDR2 are MNHEY and SVGAGI. The CDR3 reads CASTIQDSSYEQYF. The DNA for the CDR3 is TGTGCCAGCACCATTCAGGACAGCTCCTACGAGCAGTACTTC.

The J gene is TRBJ1-2, the V gene TRBV29-1; perhaps TRBD1 as D (6 bases). Trimming took off 1 base at V and 7 bases at J, with 10 bases between the two ends. The germline V gene has CDR1 SQVTM and CDR2 ANQGSEA. The CDR3 has 12 amino acids. CDR3 sequence (DNA): TGCAGCGTTGAAGGCCAGGGGATTGGCTACACCTTC. As protein: CSVEGQGIGYTF.

CDR3 nucleotide sequence: TGTGCCAGCAGCCCCGTGGATAGCGCTTACGAGCAGTACTTC. This translates into CASSPVDSAYEQYF. V and J are TRBV7-9 and TRBJ2-7; D possibly corresponds to TRBD2 (5 bases). V was shortened by 5 bases and J by 4 bases, with 15 bases between the two germline ends. The germline V gene has CDR1 SEHNR and CDR2 FQNEAQ (reference sequence). The CDR3 is 14 residues long.

This chain uses TRBV7-2 with TRBJ2-7; 7 bases align to TRBD1. The CDR3 is 14 amino acids. Germline V gene data show CDR1 as SGHTA and CDR2 as FQGNSA. The V and J ends lost 3 bases and 3 bases, in that order; junction bases with no gene match: 5. CDR3 protein: CASSFRDSFYEQYF. DNA for the CDR3: TGTGCCAGCAGCTTCCGGGACAGCTTCTACGAGCAGTACTTC.

This clone has only one observation. CDR3 sequence reads: CAGRGDSSYEQYF. CDR3 coding DNA: TGTGCCGGTCGAGGGGACTCGTCCTACGAGCAGTACTTC. The chain is built from TRBV2 and TRBJ2-7, with D possibly TRBD2 on 6 matching bases. The V end was cut by 11 bases, the J end by 1 base, with 15 bases between. CDR3 length: 13 residues. CDR1 is SNHLY and CDR2 is FYNNEI in the germline V gene.

The chain carries TRBV28 and TRBJ2-3; 7 bases match TRBD2. The germline CDR1 and CDR2 sequences are MDHEN and SYDVKM. V shed 2 bases, J shed 1 base, and the junction held 9 bases outside the gene matches. This CDR3 is built from 17 residues. This CDR3 is CASSLDAIAGGTDTQYF. CDR3 DNA sequence: TGTGCCAGCAGTTTAGACGCGATAGCGGGCGGCACAGATACGCAGTATTTT.

The chain has TRBV2 and TRBJ2-3; D ambiguous. Germline loops: CDR1 SNHLY, CDR2 FYNNEI. The V and J ends lost 1 base and 4 bases respectively, with 9 bases between them. The CDR3 loop spans 14 amino acids. The DNA of the CDR3 is TGTGCCAGCAGTGAAGTGTACACCTCAGATACGCAGTATTTT. It encodes CASSEVYTSDTQYF.

The chain couples TRBV7-2 to TRBJ2-2; TRBD2 matches at 15 bases. Trimming at V came to 4 bases and at J to 7 bases, leaving 4 bases not matched to a gene. The CDR3 is 16 residues long. Germline values: CDR1 SGHTA, CDR2 FQGNSA. The CDR3 DNA reads as TGTGCCAGCAGCTCGGGACTAGCGGGAGGTCTCGGGGAGCTGTTTTTT. Encoded protein: CASSSGLAGGLGELFF.

This clone was recorded a few times. The chain employs TRBV5-1 and TRBJ2-7; 8 bases map to TRBD2. V gave up 3 bases and J gave up 5 bases; unmatched junction bases: 13. Per germline, CDR1 SGHRS and CDR2 YFSETQ. The CDR3 totals 16 residues. For the CDR3, the DNA is TGCGCCAGCAGCTCCGATTGGGAGCGGGAGTCCCACGAGCAGTACGTC. Its translation: CASSSDWERESHEQYV.

The chain joins TRBV11-1 to TRBJ2-5; possible D gene TRBD1, 6 bases. This CDR3 is built from 16 residues. Germline V gives CDR1 SGHAT, CDR2 FQDESV (reference sequence). Trimming took off 4 bases at V and 5 bases at J, with 20 bases between the two ends. CDR3: CASSSLEGDSMETQYF. Written as DNA, the CDR3 is TGTGCCAGCAGCTCCCTAGAGGGGGATAGCATGGAGACCCAGTACTTC.

This clone was observed once. This rearrangement joins TRBV6-1 to TRBJ2-7; 8 bases fit TRBD1. Trimming at V came to 2 bases and at J to 3 bases, leaving 3 bases not matched to a gene. The CDR3 is 14 amino acids. Germline V lookup: CDR1 MNHNS, CDR2 SASEGT. CDR3 coding DNA: TGTGCCAGCAGTGAATCAGGGGGCATCTACGAGCAGTACGTC. It translates to CASSESGGIYEQYV.

V is TRBV9 and J is TRBJ2-3; maybe TRBD2 (6 bases). CDR1 is SGDLS and CDR2 is YYNGEE in the germline V gene. Trimming cost V 0 bases and J 7 bases, with 12 bases left between them. This CDR3 spans 14 amino acids. CDR3 protein: CASSVEDGSYTQYF. CDR3 nucleotide sequence: TGTGCCAGCAGCGTAGAGGACGGGAGTTATACGCAGTATTTT.

The rearrangement links TRBV29-1 to TRBJ1-2, with no clear D. Trimming shortened V by 1 base and J by 8 bases, and 17 bases separated the two germline ends. CDR3 length: 14 amino acids. Germline CDR1 SQVTM, CDR2 ANQGSEA. The CDR3 loop is CSVEVVKGAGGYTF. CDR3 DNA sequence: TGCAGCGTTGAAGTAGTAAAGGGAGCGGGGGGCTACACCTTC.

This sequence joins TRBV5-4 and TRBJ2-7; D remains unclear. The CDR3 spans 14 residues. V lost 4 bases and J 2 bases, leaving 13 bases between the germline ends. Germline CDR1 SGHNT, CDR2 YYREEE (reference sequence). CDR3 sequence reads: CASSADTGTYEQYV. The CDR3 DNA is TGTGCCAGCAGCGCCGACACCGGAACCTACGAGCAGTACGTC.

J is TRBJ2-3 and V is TRBV25-1, with 7 bases identical to TRBD1. J lost 0 bases, V lost 7 bases, and 1 base had no gene match. The CDR3 length is 13 residues. CDR1 and CDR2 from the germline V gene are MGHDK and SYGVNS. The CDR3 sequence: CASKGQSTDTQYF. CDR3 nucleotide sequence: TGTGCCAGCAAGGGACAGAGCACAGATACGCAGTATTTT.